A single sample gave rise to the 11 T cell receptor beta chains below, sequenced in a study of shared clonotypes between healthy human individuals (dated by TCRdb to between 2020 and 2021). CD8 naive samples consisted of CD45RO-negative cells that were positively selected for CCR7, yielding a CD45RA+CCR7+ population without TemRA cells. The library was made by the immunoSEQ multiplex PCR assay. Drawn from immuneACCESS, this table holds only the in-frame rearrangements with V and J called that TCRdb kept. Clones are partly lost; checked studies trace under half to an unresolved V gene and leave the rest unexplained. For this sample the table gives about 610,000 clones, of which roughly 96% were detected only once. The ten largest clones add up to 0.11% of the sample. Sequencing was done on a sample of naive CD8+ T cells sorted from blood. The sample's cell subset or site, from its label and the paper: CD45RA+CCR7+. Receptors were obtained from a woman in her twenties or thirties in good health.

The chain combines TRBV2 with TRBJ2-5; D is possibly TRBD2 (6 bases). The end of the DNA fits TRBJ2-7 better, so the J call may be wrong. This CDR3 spans 15 amino acids. Germline V gene lookup returns CDR1 SNHLY and CDR2 FYNNEI. The CDR3 nucleotides are TGTGCCAGCAATCCAGTAGGGACTCAAGCCTACGAGCAGTACTTC. It translates to CASNPVGTQAYEQYF.

Here the CDR3 DNA reads TGCGCCAGCAGCCCACCCGACAGGGCGGGCTACACCTTC. Its translation is CASSPPDRAGYTF. The chain links TRBV4-1 to TRBJ1-2; 7 bases line up with TRBD1. Germline CDR1 reads MGHRA; CDR2 reads YSYEKL. The CDR3 length is 13 residues. V shed 4 bases and J 8 bases; nucleotides not matched to a gene: 7.

The chain joins TRBV5-1 to TRBJ2-1; D is uncertain. V lost 4 bases and J 0 bases, leaving 11 bases between the germline ends. This CDR3 has 15 amino acids. Germline-derived CDR1 and CDR2 are SGHRS and YFSETQ. In DNA form, the CDR3 reads TGCGCCAGCAGCGTAGACAAGAGCTCCTACAATGAGCAGTTCTTC. Residues: CASSVDKSSYNEQFF. The full variable domain, completed using reference TRBV5-1 and TRBJ2-1, is KAGVTQTPRYLIKTRGQQVTLSCSPISGHRSVSWYQQTPGQGLQFLFEYFSETQRNKGNFPGRFSGRQFSNSRSEMNVSTLELGDSALYLCASSVDKSSYNEQFFGPGTRLTVL.

This chain uses TRBV7-9 with TRBJ2-3; 7 bases line up with TRBD2. Trimming cost V 4 bases and J 5 bases; bases outside gene matches: 6. CDR1 SEHNR and CDR2 FQNEAQ come from the germline V gene (reference sequence). CDR3 length equals 14 residues. The CDR3 DNA reads TGTGCCAGCAGCTACACGGGGGGAGGAGATACGCAGTATTTT. Translated, it gives CASSYTGGGDTQYF.

The V gene is TRBV27, the J gene TRBJ2-2; D call uncertain. Germline V gene data show CDR1 as MNHEY and CDR2 as SMNVEV (reference sequence). V lost 8 bases to trimming and J lost 3 bases, with 10 bases between them. The CDR3 runs to 13 residues. The CDR3 DNA follows: TGTGCCAGCGTAGACTTTCACACCGGGGAGCTGTTTTTT. Translating gives CASVDFHTGELFF.

The genes are TRBV28 and TRBJ1-1; D is unclear. The CDR3 is made up of 14 amino acids. V gave up 5 bases and J gave up 6 bases, with 16 bases separating them. Germline V gene sequence: CDR1 MDHEN, CDR2 SYDVKM. The chain's CDR3 is CASSPPEGAAEAFF. The DNA for the CDR3 is TGTGCCAGCAGTCCCCCCGAGGGCGCGGCTGAAGCTTTCTTT.

The genes are TRBV27 and TRBJ1-5; D possibly corresponds to TRBD1 (5 bases). Between the trimmed V and J ends, which lost 2 bases and 2 bases, there was a span of 13 bases. Germline loops: CDR1 MNHEY, CDR2 SMNVEV (reference sequence). The CDR3 totals 16 residues. The CDR3 is CASSLPTGGGNQPQHF. As DNA, the CDR3 is TGTGCCAGCAGTTTACCCACCGGGGGAGGCAATCAGCCCCAGCATTTT.

In this sample, this clone turned up a few times. The genes are TRBV29-1 and TRBJ1-1, with TRBD1 as a possible D gene (5 bases). V was shortened by 2 bases and J by 6 bases, with 13 bases between the two germline ends. This CDR3 contains 13 residues. Germline V CDR1 and CDR2: SQVTM, ANQGSEA. The CDR3 is CSVETGPPAEAFF. The CDR3, as DNA: TGCAGCGTTGAAACGGGACCGCCGGCTGAAGCTTTCTTT. The full variable domain, in which reference TRBV29-1 and TRBJ1-1 provide the parts outside the CDR3, is SAVISQKPSRDICQRGTSLTIQCQVDSQVTMMFWYRQQPGQSLTLIATANQGSEATYESGFVIDKFPISRPNLTFSTLTVSNMSPEDSSIYLCSVETGPPAEAFFGQGTRLTVV.

This clone is a singleton in its sample. At the DNA level, this CDR3 is encoded by other sequences in the same sample as well. CDR3 coding DNA: TGTGCCAGCAGTTTTCGACCCACAGATACGCAGTATTTT. Its translation: CASSFRPTDTQYF. V and J are TRBV28 and TRBJ2-3; no definite D call. This CDR3 contains 13 residues. CDR1 MDHEN and CDR2 SYDVKM come from the germline V gene. Trimming removed 3 bases at V and 2 bases at J, with 6 bases between. Full variable domain (outside the CDR3, taken from reference TRBV28 and TRBJ2-3): DVKVTQSSRYLVKRTGEKVFLECVQDMDHENMFWYRQDPGLGLRLIYFSYDVKMKEKGDIPEGYSVSREKKERFSLILESASTNQTSMYLCASSFRPTDTQYFGPGTRLTVL.

The chain is built from TRBV27 and TRBJ2-7; D gene unclear. V gave up 6 bases and J gave up 3 bases, with 12 bases separating them. Looked up from germline, CDR1 is MNHEY and CDR2 is SMNVEV (reference sequence). CDR3 length: 13 residues. CDR3 sequence (DNA): TGTGCCAGCAGACCAACGGATTTCTACGAGCAGTACTTC. Its protein product is CASRPTDFYEQYF.

The chain recombines TRBV6-1 with TRBJ1-4; D is ambiguous. Germline-derived CDR1 and CDR2 are MNHNS and SASEGT. V was trimmed by 5 bases and J by 0 bases, leaving 7 bases between them. The CDR3 covers 14 residues. The CDR3 region is CASSFVATNEKLFF. CDR3 sequence (DNA): TGTGCCAGCAGTTTCGTTGCAACTAATGAAAAACTGTTTTTT.